These 10 T cell receptor beta chains were sequenced from one sample in a study of OX40 agonist ivuxolimab in advanced cancers. The method was immunoSEQ multiplex PCR; TCRdb's version includes in-frame clones alone and lacks a portion of them. This table holds under 65,000 clones, approximately 91% found once. Sequenced material: CD4+ or CD8+ T cells sorted from blood, taken in a trial of the OX40 agonist ivuxolimab. The receptors here all came from an adult with an advanced solid tumor such as melanoma, head and neck, liver or kidney cancer.

This sequence joins TRBV5-6 and TRBJ2-1; 9 bases match TRBD1. V dropped 0 bases and J dropped 11; count of bases not matched to a gene: 3. CDR3 length: 13 amino acids. Per the germline V gene, CDR1 is SGHDT and CDR2 is YYEEEE. The CDR3 nucleotides are TGTGCCAGCAGCTTGGGGACAGGGGCTAAGCAGTTCTTC. Protein sequence: CASSLGTGAKQFF.

This chain uses TRBV27 with TRBJ2-7; 7 nucleotides agree with TRBD1. V gave up 8 bases and J gave up 3 bases; unmatched junction bases: 10. CDR3 length equals 14 residues. Germline V CDR1 and CDR2: MNHEY, SMNVEV (reference sequence). CDR3: CASGLPGQSYEQYF. The CDR3 DNA is TGTGCCAGCGGTCTACCGGGACAGAGCTACGAGCAGTACTTC.

This chain uses TRBV6-5 with TRBJ2-1; D is perhaps TRBD1 or TRBD2 (6 bases each). Germline CDR1 and CDR2: MNHEY and SVGAGI. The CDR3 runs 15 residues. V gave up 6 bases and J gave up 7 bases, with 19 bases separating them. The CDR3 loop reads CASSTGTLRTNEQFF. CDR3 DNA sequence: TGTGCCAGCAGCACAGGGACTCTCCGGACGAATGAGCAGTTCTTC.

The V call is TRBV7-9, the J call TRBJ1-1; TRBD1 might be the D (6 bases). Germline CDR1 reads SEHNR; CDR2 reads FQNEAQ (reference sequence). Trimming removed 5 bases from V and 1 base from J, with 14 bases in between. This CDR3 has 15 residues. This chain's CDR3 is CASSPWTAENTEAFF. CDR3 DNA: TGTGCCAGCAGCCCATGGACAGCGGAGAACACTGAAGCTTTCTTT.

The CDR3 region has the DNA TGTGCCAGCAGTTTCAGGGGGCCCTATGGCTACACCTTC. It codes for CASSFRGPYGYTF. The chain links TRBV27 to TRBJ1-2, with 8 bases that match TRBD1. Germline trimming cut 3 bases from V and 4 bases from J; bases unmatched to any gene: 1. The CDR3 contains 13 residues. Germline CDR1 MNHEY, CDR2 SMNVEV (reference sequence).

This clone was counted a single time. The V call is TRBV14, the J call TRBJ1-2; D gene ambiguous. CDR1 and CDR2 from the germline V gene are SGHDN and FVKESK. V was trimmed by 1 base and J by 3 bases, leaving 12 bases between them. CDR3 length: 15 residues. DNA of the CDR3: TGTGCCAGCAGCCAAGTGGGCGGATATCACTATGGCTACACCTTC. Amino acid sequence: CASSQVGGYHYGYTF. Using reference TRBV14 and TRBJ1-2 for the parts outside the CDR3, the full variable domain is EAGVTQFPSHSVIEKGQTVTLRCDPISGHDNLYWYRRVMGKEIKFLLHFVKESKQDESGMPNNRFLAERTGGTYSTLKVQPAELEDSGVYFCASSQVGGYHYGYTFGSGTRLTVV.

The V gene is TRBV7-2, the J gene TRBJ2-7; TRBD2 might be the D (5 bases). Germline CDR1 and CDR2: SGHTA and FQGNSA. The CDR3 loop spans 15 amino acids. Trimming removed 3 bases at V and 1 base at J, with 13 bases between. The chain's CDR3 is CASSFRVRGSYEQYF. The CDR3 region has the DNA TGTGCCAGCAGCTTTCGTGTTCGGGGATCCTACGAGCAGTACTTC.

A remark on this clone: The junction does not match germline at one end; this may be a read error. The V gene is TRBV7-7, the J gene TRBJ2-3; D might be TRBD1 (5 bases). The CDR3 is 15 residues long. CDR1 SSHAT and CDR2 FNYEAQ come from the germline V gene (reference sequence). CDR3 amino acids: CASSKRTSSTDTQYF. The CDR3 DNA follows: TGTGCTAGCAGCAAAAGGACATCTAGCACAGATACGCAGTATTTT.

The rearrangement joins TRBV18 to TRBJ1-3; D is unresolved. Germline values: CDR1 KGHSH, CDR2 LQKENI. The CDR3 runs to 13 residues. Trimming stripped 2 bases from V and 2 bases from J, with 4 bases between. The CDR3 spells CASSPDPGNTIYF. The CDR3 DNA follows: TGTGCCAGCTCACCAGACCCTGGAAACACCATATATTTT. Full variable domain (outside the CDR3, taken from reference TRBV18 and TRBJ1-3): NAGVMQNPRHLVRRRGQEARLRCSPMKGHSHVYWYRQLPEEGLKFMVYLQKENIIDESGMPKERFSAEFPKEGPSILRIQQVVRGDSAAYFCASSPDPGNTIYFGEGSWLTVV.

The chain has TRBV7-3 and TRBJ2-1; tentative D call: TRBD2 (5 bases). V was pared by 5 bases and J by 3 bases, with 17 bases between. CDR1 is SGHTA, CDR2 FQGTGA, per germline. The CDR3 contains 16 residues. The CDR3 coding sequence is TGTGCCAGCAGCCCCCAGGTTATGAGCGGCTACAATGAGCAGTTCTTC. Translation gives CASSPQVMSGYNEQFF. The variable domain in full, with the rest retrieved from reference TRBV7-3 and TRBJ2-1, is GAGVSQTPSNKVTEKGKYVELRCDPISGHTALYWYRQSLGQGPEFLIYFQGTGAADDSGLPNDRFFAVRPEGSVSTLKIQRTERGDSAVYLCASSPQVMSGYNEQFFGPGTRLTVL.